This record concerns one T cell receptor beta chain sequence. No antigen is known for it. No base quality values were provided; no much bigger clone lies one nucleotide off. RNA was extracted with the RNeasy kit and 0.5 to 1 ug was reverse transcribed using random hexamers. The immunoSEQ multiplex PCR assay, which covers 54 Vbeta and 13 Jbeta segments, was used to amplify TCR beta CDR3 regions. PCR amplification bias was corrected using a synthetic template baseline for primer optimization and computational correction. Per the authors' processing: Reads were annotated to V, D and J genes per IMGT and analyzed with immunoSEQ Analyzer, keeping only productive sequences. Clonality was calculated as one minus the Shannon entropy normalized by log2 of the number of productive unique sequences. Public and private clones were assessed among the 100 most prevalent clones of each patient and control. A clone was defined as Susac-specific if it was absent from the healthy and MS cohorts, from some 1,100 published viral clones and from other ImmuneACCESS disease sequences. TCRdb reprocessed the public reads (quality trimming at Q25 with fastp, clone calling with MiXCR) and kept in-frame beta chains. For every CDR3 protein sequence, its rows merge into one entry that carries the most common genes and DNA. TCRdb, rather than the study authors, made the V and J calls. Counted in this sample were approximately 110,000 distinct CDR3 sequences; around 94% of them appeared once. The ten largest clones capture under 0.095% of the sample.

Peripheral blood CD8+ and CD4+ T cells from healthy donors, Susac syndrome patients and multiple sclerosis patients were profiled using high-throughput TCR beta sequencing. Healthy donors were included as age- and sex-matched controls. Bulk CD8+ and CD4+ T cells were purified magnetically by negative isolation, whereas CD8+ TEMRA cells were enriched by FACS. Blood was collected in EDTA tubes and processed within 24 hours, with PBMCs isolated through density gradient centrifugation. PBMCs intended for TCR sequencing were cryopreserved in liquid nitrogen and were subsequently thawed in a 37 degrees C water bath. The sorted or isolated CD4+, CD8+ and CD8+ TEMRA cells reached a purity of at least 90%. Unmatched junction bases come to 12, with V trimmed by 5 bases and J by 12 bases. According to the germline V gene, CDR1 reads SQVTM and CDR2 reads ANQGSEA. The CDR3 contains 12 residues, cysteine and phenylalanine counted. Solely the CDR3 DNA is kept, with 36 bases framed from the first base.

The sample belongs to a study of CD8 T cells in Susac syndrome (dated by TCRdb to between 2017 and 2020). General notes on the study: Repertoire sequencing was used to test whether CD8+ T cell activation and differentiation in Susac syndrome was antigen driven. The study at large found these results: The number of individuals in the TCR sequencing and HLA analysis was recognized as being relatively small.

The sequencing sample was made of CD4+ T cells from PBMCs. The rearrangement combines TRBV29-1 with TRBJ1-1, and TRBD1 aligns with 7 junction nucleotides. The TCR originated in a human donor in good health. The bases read TGCAGCGTTTCCCGGGACAGAGTCGAAACTTTCTTT. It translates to CSVSRDRVETFF.